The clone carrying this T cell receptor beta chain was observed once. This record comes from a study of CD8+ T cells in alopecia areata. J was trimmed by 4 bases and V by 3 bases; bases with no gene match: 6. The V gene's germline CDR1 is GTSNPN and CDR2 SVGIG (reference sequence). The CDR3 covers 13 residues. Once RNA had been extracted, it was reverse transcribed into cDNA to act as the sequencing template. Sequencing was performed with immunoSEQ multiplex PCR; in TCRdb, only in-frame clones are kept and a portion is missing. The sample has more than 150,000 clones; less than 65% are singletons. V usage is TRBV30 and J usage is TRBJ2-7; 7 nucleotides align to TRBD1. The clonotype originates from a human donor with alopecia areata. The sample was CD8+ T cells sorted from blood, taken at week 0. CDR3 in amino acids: CAWSRDRNYEQYF. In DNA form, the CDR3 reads TGTGCCTGGAGCCGGGACAGAAATTACGAGCAGTACTTC.